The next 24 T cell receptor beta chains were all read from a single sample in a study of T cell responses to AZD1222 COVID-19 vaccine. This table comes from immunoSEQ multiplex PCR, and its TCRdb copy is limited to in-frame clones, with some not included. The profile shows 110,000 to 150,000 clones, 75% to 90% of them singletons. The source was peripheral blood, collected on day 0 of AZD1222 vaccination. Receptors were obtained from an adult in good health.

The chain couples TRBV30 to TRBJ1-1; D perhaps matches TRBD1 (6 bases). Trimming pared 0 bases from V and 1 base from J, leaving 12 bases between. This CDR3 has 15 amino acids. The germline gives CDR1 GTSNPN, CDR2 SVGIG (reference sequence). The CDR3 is CAWSVRLGGNTEAFF. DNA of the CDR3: TGTGCCTGGAGTGTACGGCTAGGGGGGAACACTGAAGCTTTCTTT. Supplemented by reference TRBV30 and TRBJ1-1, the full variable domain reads SQTIHQWPATLVQPVGSPLSLECTVEGTSNPNLYWYRQAAGRGLQLLFYSVGIGQISSEVPQNLSASRPQDRQFILSSKKLLLSDSGFYLCAWSVRLGGNTEAFFGQGTRLTVV.

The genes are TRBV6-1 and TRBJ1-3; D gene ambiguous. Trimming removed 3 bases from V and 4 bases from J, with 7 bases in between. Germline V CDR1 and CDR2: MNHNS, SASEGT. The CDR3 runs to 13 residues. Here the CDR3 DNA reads TGTGCCAGCAGTGACGGGTCCGGAAACACCATATATTTT. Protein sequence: CASSDGSGNTIYF.

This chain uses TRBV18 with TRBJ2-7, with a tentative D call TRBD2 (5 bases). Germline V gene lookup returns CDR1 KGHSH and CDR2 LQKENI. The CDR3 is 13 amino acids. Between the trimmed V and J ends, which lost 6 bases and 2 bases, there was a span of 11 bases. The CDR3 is CASSPGVTYEQYF. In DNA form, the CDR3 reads TGTGCCAGCTCCCCCGGGGTTACCTACGAGCAGTACTTC.

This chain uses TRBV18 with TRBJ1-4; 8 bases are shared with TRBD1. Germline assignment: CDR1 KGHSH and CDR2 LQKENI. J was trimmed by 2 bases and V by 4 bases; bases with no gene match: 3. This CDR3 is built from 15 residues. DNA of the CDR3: TGTGCCAGCTCACTCCAGGGGGCCACTAATGAAAAACTGTTTTTT. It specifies CASSLQGATNEKLFF.

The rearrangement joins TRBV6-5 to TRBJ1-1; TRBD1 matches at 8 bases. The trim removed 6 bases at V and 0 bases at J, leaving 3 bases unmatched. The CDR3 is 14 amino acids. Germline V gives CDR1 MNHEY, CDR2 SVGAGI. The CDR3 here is CASRAGQVNTEAFF. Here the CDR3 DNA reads TGTGCCAGCAGAGCGGGACAGGTGAACACTGAAGCTTTCTTT.

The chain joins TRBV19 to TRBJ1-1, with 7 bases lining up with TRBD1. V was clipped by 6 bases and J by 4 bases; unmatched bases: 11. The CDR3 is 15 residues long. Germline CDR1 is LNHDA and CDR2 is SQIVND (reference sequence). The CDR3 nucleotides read TGTGCCAGTAGGAAACAGACAGGGTTCGGCACTGAAGCTTTCTTT. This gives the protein CASRKQTGFGTEAFF.

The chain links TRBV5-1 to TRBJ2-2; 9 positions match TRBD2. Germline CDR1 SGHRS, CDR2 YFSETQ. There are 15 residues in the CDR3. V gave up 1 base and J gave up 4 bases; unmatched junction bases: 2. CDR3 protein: CASSLRTSATGELFF. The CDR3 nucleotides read TGCGCCAGCAGCTTGCGGACTAGCGCCACCGGGGAGCTGTTTTTT.

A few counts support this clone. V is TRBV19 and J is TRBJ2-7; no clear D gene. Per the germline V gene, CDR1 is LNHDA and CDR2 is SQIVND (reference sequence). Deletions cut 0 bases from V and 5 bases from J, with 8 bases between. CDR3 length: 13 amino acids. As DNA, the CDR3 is TGTGCCAGTAGTATAGATATCCGGAACGAGCAGTACTTC. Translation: CASSIDIRNEQYF.

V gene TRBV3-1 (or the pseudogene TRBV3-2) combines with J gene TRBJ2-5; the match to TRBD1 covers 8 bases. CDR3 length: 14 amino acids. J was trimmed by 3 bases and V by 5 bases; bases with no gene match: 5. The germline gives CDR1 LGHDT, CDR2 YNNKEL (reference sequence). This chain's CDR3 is CASSRDRREETQYF. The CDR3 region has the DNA TGTGCCAGCAGCAGGGACAGGCGGGAAGAGACCCAGTACTTC.

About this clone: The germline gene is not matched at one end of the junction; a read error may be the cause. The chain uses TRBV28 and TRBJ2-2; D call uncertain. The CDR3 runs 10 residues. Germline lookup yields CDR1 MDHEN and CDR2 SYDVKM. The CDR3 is CAHGSGELFF. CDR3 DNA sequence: TGCGCCCACGGTAGCGGGGAGCTGTTTTTT.

Here the CDR3 reads CASSIVPGYGANVLTF. The CDR3 DNA reads TGTGCCAGTAGTATAGTTCCAGGGTATGGGGCCAACGTCCTGACTTTC. The rearrangement uses TRBV19 and TRBJ2-6; TRBD1 is a possible D gene (5 bases). The germline gives CDR1 LNHDA, CDR2 SQIVND (reference sequence). V was pared by 1 base and J by 3 bases, with 10 bases between. The CDR3 covers 16 residues.

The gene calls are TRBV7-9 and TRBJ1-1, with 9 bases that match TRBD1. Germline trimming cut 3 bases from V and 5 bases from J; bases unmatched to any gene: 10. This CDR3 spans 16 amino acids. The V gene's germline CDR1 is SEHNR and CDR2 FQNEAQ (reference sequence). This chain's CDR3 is CASSLGTGSGVTEAFF. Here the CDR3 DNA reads TGTGCCAGCAGCTTGGGGACAGGGAGTGGAGTAACTGAAGCTTTCTTT.

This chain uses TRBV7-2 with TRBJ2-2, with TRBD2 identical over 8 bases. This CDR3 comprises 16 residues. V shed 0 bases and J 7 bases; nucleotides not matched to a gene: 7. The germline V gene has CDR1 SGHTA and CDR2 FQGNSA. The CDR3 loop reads CASSLAPAGARGELFF. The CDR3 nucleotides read TGTGCCAGCAGCTTAGCCCCAGCGGGGGCTCGCGGGGAGCTGTTTTTT.

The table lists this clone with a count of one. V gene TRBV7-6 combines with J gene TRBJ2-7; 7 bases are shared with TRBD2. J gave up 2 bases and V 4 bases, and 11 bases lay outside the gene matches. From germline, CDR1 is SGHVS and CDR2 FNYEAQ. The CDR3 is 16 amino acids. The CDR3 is CASSSGIRGRAYEQYF. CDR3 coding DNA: TGTGCCAGCAGCTCAGGGATCCGCGGGAGAGCCTACGAGCAGTACTTC.

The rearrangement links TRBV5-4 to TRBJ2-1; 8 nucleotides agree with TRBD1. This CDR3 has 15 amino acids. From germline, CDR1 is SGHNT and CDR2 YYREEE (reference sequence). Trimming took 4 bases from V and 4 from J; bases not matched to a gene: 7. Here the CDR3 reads CASSRQDRVYNEQFF. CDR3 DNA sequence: TGTGCCAGCAGCCGCCAGGACAGGGTGTACAATGAGCAGTTCTTC.

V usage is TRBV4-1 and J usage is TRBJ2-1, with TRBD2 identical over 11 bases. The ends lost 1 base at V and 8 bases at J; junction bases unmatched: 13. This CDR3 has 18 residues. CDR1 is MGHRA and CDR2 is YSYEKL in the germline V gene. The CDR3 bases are TGCGCCAGCAGCCAAGGACTATATAGCGGGGGGGCTGGGGATGAGCAGTTCTTC. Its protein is CASSQGLYSGGAGDEQFF.

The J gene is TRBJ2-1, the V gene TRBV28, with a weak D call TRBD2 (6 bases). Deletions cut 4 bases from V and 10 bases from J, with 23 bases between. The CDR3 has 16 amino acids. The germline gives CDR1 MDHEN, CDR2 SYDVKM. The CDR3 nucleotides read TGTGCCAGCAGTTCCCGGGGAGGTAGCGAGGAATGGGAGCAGTTCTTC. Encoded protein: CASSSRGGSEEWEQFF. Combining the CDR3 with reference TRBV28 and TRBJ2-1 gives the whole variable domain DVKVTQSSRYLVKRTGEKVFLECVQDMDHENMFWYRQDPGLGLRLIYFSYDVKMKEKGDIPEGYSVSREKKERFSLILESASTNQTSMYLCASSSRGGSEEWEQFFGPGTRLTVL.

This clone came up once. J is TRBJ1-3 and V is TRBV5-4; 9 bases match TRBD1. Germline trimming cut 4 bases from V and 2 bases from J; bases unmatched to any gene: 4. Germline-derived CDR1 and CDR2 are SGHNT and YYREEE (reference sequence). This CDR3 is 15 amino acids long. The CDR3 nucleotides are TGTGCCAGCAGCCGGAACAGGGGGCCTGGAAACACCATATATTTT. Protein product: CASSRNRGPGNTIYF. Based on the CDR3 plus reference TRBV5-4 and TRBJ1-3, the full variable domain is ETGVTQSPTHLIKTRGQQVTLRCSSQSGHNTVSWYQQALGQGPQFIFQYYREEENGRGNFPPRFSGLQFPNYSSELNVNALELDDSALYLCASSRNRGPGNTIYFGEGSWLTVV.

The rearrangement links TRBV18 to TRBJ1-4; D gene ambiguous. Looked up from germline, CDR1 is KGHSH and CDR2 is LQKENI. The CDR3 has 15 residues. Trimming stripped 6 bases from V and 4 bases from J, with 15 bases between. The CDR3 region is CASSQSWAINEKLFF. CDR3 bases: TGTGCCAGCTCCCAGTCTTGGGCCATTAATGAAAAACTGTTTTTT.

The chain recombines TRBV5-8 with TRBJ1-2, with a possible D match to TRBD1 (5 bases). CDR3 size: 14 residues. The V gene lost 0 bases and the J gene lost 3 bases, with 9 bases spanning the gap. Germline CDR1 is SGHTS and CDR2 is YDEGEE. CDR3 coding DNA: TGTGCCAGCAGCTTGGGGCAGGGCGACTATGGCTACACCTTC. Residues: CASSLGQGDYGYTF.

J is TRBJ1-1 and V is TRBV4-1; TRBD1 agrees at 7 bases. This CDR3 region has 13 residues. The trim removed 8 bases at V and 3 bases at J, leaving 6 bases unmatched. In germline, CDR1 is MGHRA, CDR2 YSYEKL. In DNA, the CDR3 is TGCGCCAGCGGGAGACAGGGACACACTGAAGCTTTCTTT. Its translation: CASGRQGHTEAFF.

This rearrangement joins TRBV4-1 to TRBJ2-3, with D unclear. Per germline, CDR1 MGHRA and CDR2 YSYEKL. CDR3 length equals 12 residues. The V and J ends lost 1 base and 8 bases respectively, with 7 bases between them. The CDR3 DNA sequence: TGCGCCAGCAGCCAAGTGGTGGGTACGCAGTATTTT. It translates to CASSQVVGTQYF.

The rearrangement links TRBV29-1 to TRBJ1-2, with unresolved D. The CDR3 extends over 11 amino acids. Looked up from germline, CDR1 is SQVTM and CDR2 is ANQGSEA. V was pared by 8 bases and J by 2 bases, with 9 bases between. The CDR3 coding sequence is TGCAGCTCCGCGGGGAACTATGGCTACACCTTC. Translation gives CSSAGNYGYTF.

CDR3 sequence reads: CASSVLTNTGELFF. Written as DNA, the CDR3 is TGTGCCAGCAGTGTTCTAACGAACACCGGGGAGCTGTTTTTT. This rearrangement joins TRBV9 to TRBJ2-2; D remains unclear. The V end was cut by 5 bases, the J end by 0 bases, with 8 bases between. This CDR3 has 14 amino acids. Germline-derived CDR1 and CDR2 are SGDLS and YYNGEE.